These T cell receptor beta chains were read from a single sample in a study of blood T cell repertoires in COVID-19. The protocol was immunoSEQ multiplex PCR, while the TCRdb copy is restricted to in-frame clones and leaves out a portion. The sample records about 190,000 clones, 89% being singletons. The sequenced material came from peripheral blood. The receptor source for this set is a man aged 35-49 years with acute or convalescent COVID-19. Each CDR3 is given with its conserved first and last residue. A D gene is named only where the DNA matches it firmly. Clone size is stated in some rows and not others, as once, few, many or a class when expanded.

>TRBV6-6|TRBJ1-4|few|-
TGTGCCAGCAGTTACCCCGGACAGCAGAATGAAAAACTGTTTTTT
CASSYPGQQNEKLFF
>TRBV21-1|TRBJ1-4|-|-
TGTGCCAGCAGCGCCCCCCGCGGACAGACGATCAGTGAAAAACTGTTTTTT
CASSAPRGQTISEKLFF
>TRBV6-1|TRBJ1-5|once|TRBD1
TGTGCCAGCAGTGATGAACAGGGGGTCAATCAGCCCCAGCATTTT
CASSDEQGVNQPQHF
>TRBV14|TRBJ1-2|-|-
TGTGCCAGCAGCCGGGACATTTCTAACTATGGCTACACCTTC
CASSRDISNYGYTF
>TRBV10-2|TRBJ2-5|-|TRBD2
TGCGCCAGCAGTGAGTTAGCGGGGGTGGGAGAGACCCAGTACTTC
CASSELAGVGETQYF
>TRBV6-5|TRBJ1-1|once|TRBD1
TGTGCCAGCAGGGGAGACAGGGCCGGCGGAGCTTTCTTT
CASRGDRAGGAFF
>TRBV6-2/TRBV6-3|TRBJ2-7|-|TRBD2
TGTGCCAGCAGCTGGACTAGCGGCCTCTACGAGCAGTACTTC
CASSWTSGLYEQYF
>TRBV19|TRBJ2-7|-|TRBD1
TGTGCCAGTACACCCGGGACAGGGAGCTCCTACGAGCAGTACTTC
CASTPGTGSSYEQYF
>TRBV3-1/TRBV3-2|TRBJ2-5|-|-
TGTGCCAGCAGCCAAGCGGGGGTCCCGGCCCAGTACTTC
CASSQAGVPAQYF
>TRBV5-1|TRBJ2-7|-|-
-
CASSQFGQGAPGDF